This T cell receptor beta chain came from a study of human T cells and chemical hapten exposure. Study-level information: For the roughly 25-week duration of the study, patients were given weekly doses of diphenylcyclopropenone on the scalp. Minor volume differences among pooled libraries chiefly drove per-sample TCR yield variation.

Unique molecular identifiers were attached to individual cDNA molecules during library preparation. From the RACE reads, TCRdb called clonotypes with MiXCR, one entry per CDR3 protein. The table lists tens of thousands of distinct CDR3 sequences, approximately 10% of them singletons. Germline-derived CDR1 and CDR2 are SEHNR and FQNEAQ (reference sequence). The CDR3 has 14 residues. Between the trimmed V and J ends, which lost 2 bases and 3 bases, there was a span of 10 bases. This clonotype occurred a few times. Time point described: pre-sensitization, week 0. The treatment here: therapeutic diphenylcyclopropenone sensitization with weekly scalp DPC.

The source is a middle-aged man with alopecia areata. Some clones in this sample may be carry-over from other donors' samples. Material: whole blood, obtained in connection with sensitization to the hapten diphenylcyclopropenone (DPC). The V call is TRBV7-9, the J call TRBJ2-5, with D possibly TRBD2 on 6 matching bases. The CDR3 DNA sequence: TGTGCCAGCAGCTTACTCCCGGGAGAAGAGACCCAGTACTTC. Translation gives CASSLLPGEETQYF.